The 16 T cell receptor beta chains below all came from one sample that was sequenced in a study of CD8 T cells in Susac syndrome. RNA amounts of about 0.5 to 1 ug underwent reverse transcription with random hexamers. TCRdb passed the immunoSEQ multiplex PCR reads through MiXCR, listing each CDR3 protein once. The sample yields over 350,000 distinct CDR3 sequences, around 83% seen once. Sequencing used CD8+ T cells from PBMCs. All receptors derive from a human donor with multiple sclerosis.

V usage is TRBV27 and J usage is TRBJ2-4; 7 bases are shared with TRBD1. Per germline, CDR1 MNHEY and CDR2 SMNVEV (reference sequence). Unmatched junction bases numbered 5, after V lost 0 bases and J lost 3 bases. The CDR3 has 16 amino acids. In DNA, the CDR3 is TGTGCCAGCAGTTTATCGGGACAGTCATTCAAAAACATTCAGTACTTC. This gives the protein CASSLSGQSFKNIQYF.

The rearrangement uses TRBV15 and TRBJ2-1; 7 bases are a match to TRBD2. Germline CDR1 LNHNV, CDR2 YYDKDF (reference sequence). V lost 4 bases to trimming and J lost 3 bases; unmatched junction nucleotides: 6. This CDR3 is 15 amino acids long. CDR3 amino acids: CATSKGLDFYNEQFF. As DNA, the CDR3 is TGTGCCACCAGCAAAGGACTAGATTTCTACAATGAGCAGTTCTTC.

This sequence joins TRBV11-2 and TRBJ2-5; perhaps TRBD2 as D (5 bases). Germline loops: CDR1 SGHAT, CDR2 FQNNGV. The CDR3 contains 13 residues. Trimming removed 5 bases from V and 0 bases from J, with 7 bases in between. CDR3 in amino acids: CASSQRYQETQYF. For the CDR3, the DNA is TGTGCCAGCAGCCAGCGGTACCAAGAGACCCAGTACTTC.

The chain has TRBV4-1 and TRBJ2-7, with D perhaps matching TRBD2 (6 bases). The CDR3 has 15 residues. Trimming shortened V by 1 base and J by 5 bases, and 15 bases separated the two germline ends. Germline-derived CDR1 and CDR2 are MGHRA and YSYEKL. The CDR3 here is CASSQVSGEVHEQYF. DNA for the CDR3: TGCGCCAGCAGCCAAGTATCCGGGGAGGTCCACGAGCAGTACTTC.

The V call is TRBV2, the J call TRBJ2-2; maybe TRBD2 (6 bases). The CDR3 totals 15 residues. CDR1 and CDR2 (germline): SNHLY, FYNNEI. V lost 3 bases to trimming and J lost 3 bases, with 11 bases between them. CDR3 sequence: CASSEAVADTGELFF. As DNA, the CDR3 is TGTGCCAGCAGTGAGGCAGTAGCGGACACCGGGGAGCTGTTTTTT.

A note on this clonotype: Compared with germline, one end of the junction differs, possibly owing to a read error. The rearrangement joins TRBV20-1 to TRBJ2-5; TRBD2 agrees at 7 bases. The CDR3 contains 12 residues. Germline-derived CDR1 and CDR2 are DFQATT and SNEGSKA (reference sequence). CDR3 protein: CSASSGFETWIF. DNA of the CDR3: TGCAGTGCGTCTAGCGGTTTTGAGACATGGATCTTC.

The rearrangement uses TRBV14 and TRBJ2-3; possible D gene TRBD1, 6 bases. V lost 4 bases and J 0 bases, leaving 11 bases between the germline ends. Germline V gene lookup returns CDR1 SGHDN and CDR2 FVKESK. This CDR3 has 15 amino acids. The CDR3 region is CASSLLQGSTDTQYF. The CDR3 region has the DNA TGTGCCAGCAGCCTTTTACAGGGCAGCACAGATACGCAGTATTTT. The full variable domain, rest sourced from reference TRBV14 and TRBJ2-3, is EAGVTQFPSHSVIEKGQTVTLRCDPISGHDNLYWYRRVMGKEIKFLLHFVKESKQDESGMPNNRFLAERTGGTYSTLKVQPAELEDSGVYFCASSLLQGSTDTQYFGPGTRLTVL.

This rearrangement joins TRBV4-1 to TRBJ2-1; the match to TRBD2 covers 8 bases. Germline lookup yields CDR1 MGHRA and CDR2 YSYEKL. Trimming removed 0 bases from V and 9 bases from J; junction bases left unmatched: 7. This CDR3 is 15 amino acids long. In nucleotides, the CDR3 is TGCGCCAGCAGCCAAGACCCAGCGGGAGTGGGTGAGCAGTTCTTC. Protein: CASSQDPAGVGEQFF.

This clonotype occurred once. CDR3 nucleotide sequence: TGCGCCAGCAGCCAAGATGCGGGGATCCATCAGCCCCAGCATTTT. Its protein is CASSQDAGIHQPQHF. The chain has TRBV4-1 and TRBJ1-5; no clear D gene. The CDR3 has 15 residues. V was pared by 0 bases and J by 5 bases, with 11 bases between. Germline assignment: CDR1 MGHRA and CDR2 YSYEKL.

The chain recombines TRBV6-1 with TRBJ1-2; D not resolved. The CDR3 runs to 14 residues. Germline V CDR1 and CDR2: MNHNS, SASEGT. Trimming pared 6 bases from V and 8 bases from J, leaving 19 bases between. The CDR3 coding sequence is TGTGCCAGCAGGCCGGGATCTCAAGTGGGAGGCTACACCTTC. It is translated as CASRPGSQVGGYTF.

This clonotype appeared once. This chain connects TRBV27 to TRBJ2-1, with 11 bases lining up with TRBD1. Germline V gene data show CDR1 as MNHEY and CDR2 as SMNVEV (reference sequence). The V segment lost 5 bases and the J segment 8 bases; nucleotides outside the gene matches: 5. The CDR3 extends over 14 amino acids. Here the CDR3 DNA reads TGTGCCAGCAGTATTGGACAGGGGGCTCATGAGCAGTTCTTC. Its translation: CASSIGQGAHEQFF.

The V gene is TRBV30, the J gene TRBJ2-1; no clear D gene. V was trimmed by 3 bases and J by 2 bases, leaving 2 bases between them. Germline values: CDR1 GTSNPN, CDR2 SVGIG (reference sequence). This CDR3 is built from 11 residues. The CDR3 sequence: CAWSPYNEQFF. The CDR3 DNA reads TGTGCCTGGAGCCCCTACAATGAGCAGTTCTTC.

The rearrangement joins TRBV30 to TRBJ1-1; 9 nucleotides match TRBD1. The germline CDR1 and CDR2 sequences are GTSNPN and SVGIG (reference sequence). The CDR3 consists of 14 residues. Trimming removed 4 bases from V and 4 bases from J; junction bases left unmatched: 7. CDR3: CAWNYGTGTTEAFF. Written as DNA, the CDR3 is TGTGCCTGGAATTACGGGACAGGGACCACTGAAGCTTTCTTT.

The V gene is TRBV20-1, the J gene TRBJ1-1; D call uncertain. This CDR3 comprises 12 residues. Germline loops: CDR1 DFQATT, CDR2 SNEGSKA (reference sequence). CDR3 sequence: CSGQIMNTEAFF. CDR3 DNA sequence: TGCAGCGGGCAGATCATGAACACTGAAGCTTTCTTT.

The rearrangement joins TRBV5-6 to TRBJ2-1, with 7 bases matching TRBD2. V trimming: 0 bases; J trimming: 5 bases; junction bases outside the gene matches: 8. Per the germline V gene, CDR1 is SGHDT and CDR2 is YYEEEE. CDR3 length: 16 amino acids. The CDR3: CASSLEVFSGDNEQFF. Here the CDR3 DNA reads TGTGCCAGCAGCTTGGAAGTCTTCAGCGGGGACAATGAGCAGTTCTTC. The complete variable domain, with remaining parts taken from reference TRBV5-6 and TRBJ2-1, reads DAGVTQSPTHLIKTRGQQVTLRCSPKSGHDTVSWYQQALGQGPQFIFQYYEEEERQRGNFPDRFSGHQFPNYSSELNVNALLLGDSALYLCASSLEVFSGDNEQFFGPGTRLTVL.

The gene calls are TRBV10-3 and TRBJ1-1; the D gene is possibly TRBD1 (6 bases). This CDR3 region has 15 residues. Trimming stripped 7 bases from V and 0 bases from J, with 15 bases between. Germline lookup yields CDR1 ENHRY and CDR2 SYGVKD. As DNA, the CDR3 is TGTGCCATCAAGAAGGGGGGAGCGATGAACACTGAAGCTTTCTTT. Amino acid sequence: CAIKKGGAMNTEAFF.